The 11 T cell receptor beta chains listed next were all sequenced from one sample in a study. Each CDR3 protein is one row after TCRdb ran MiXCR on the RT-PCR reads. The data hold fewer than 800,000 distinct CDR3 sequences, with over 12% observed a single time. The sample comprised memory CD4+ T cells from blood. These receptors were obtained from a female donor in good health, serving as a healthy control.

In this sample, this clonotype turned up a few times. The rearrangement joins TRBV5-1 to TRBJ1-1; D is ambiguous. With 1 base removed from V and 1 base from J, the gap between germline ends came to 8 bases. The CDR3 covers 14 residues. CDR1 and CDR2 (germline): SGHRS, YFSETQ. In DNA form, the CDR3 reads TGCGCCAGCAGCTTGAGTACGGGGAACACTGAAGCTTTCTTT. It is translated as CASSLSTGNTEAFF.

This chain uses TRBV28 with TRBJ2-7; TRBD2 aligns across 9 bases. Trimming at V came to 2 bases and at J to 2 bases, leaving 7 bases not matched to a gene. The CDR3 length is 16 residues. CDR1 is MDHEN, CDR2 SYDVKM, per germline. The CDR3 sequence: CASSLPLAGQTYEQYF. As DNA, the CDR3 is TGTGCCAGCAGTTTACCCCTAGCGGGACAAACCTACGAGCAGTACTTC.

This clonotype came up a few times. The rearrangement joins TRBV7-9 to TRBJ1-1; D gene uncertain. This CDR3 comprises 13 residues. Looked up from germline, CDR1 is SEHNR and CDR2 is FQNEAQ (reference sequence). V dropped 3 bases and J dropped 1 base, with 6 bases sitting between them. The CDR3 DNA reads as TGTGCCAGCAGCTTCGATGCGAACACTGAAGCTTTCTTT. Its translation: CASSFDANTEAFF.

V is TRBV20-1 and J is TRBJ1-5, with 7 bases aligning to TRBD1. Germline V gene lookup returns CDR1 DFQATT and CDR2 SNEGSKA (reference sequence). CDR3 length: 14 amino acids. V lost 3 bases, J lost 0 bases, and 2 bases stayed unmatched. The DNA for the CDR3 is TGCAGTGCTAGGACAGGGAATAGCAATCAGCCCCAGCATTTT. It yields the protein CSARTGNSNQPQHF.

This clonotype was counted ten times or more. The chain's CDR3 is CATISQAYTEAFF. CDR3 sequence (DNA): TGTGCCACAATAAGTCAGGCCTACACTGAAGCTTTCTTT. V and J are TRBV10-3 and TRBJ1-1, with D unresolved. CDR3 length equals 13 residues. Looked up from germline, CDR1 is ENHRY and CDR2 is SYGVKD. V shed 10 bases and J shed 3 bases, with 15 bases lying between them.

Many counts were recorded for this clonotype. The chain employs TRBV12-3 or TRBV12-4 and TRBJ2-2; D uncertain. The CDR3 totals 15 residues. Trimming took off 7 bases at V and 1 base at J, with 13 bases between the two ends. The CDR3 protein is CASTPNGRNTGELFF. The CDR3 DNA follows: TGTGCCAGCACCCCAAATGGGCGGAACACCGGGGAGCTGTTTTTT.

This clonotype occurred many times. The V gene is TRBV24-1, the J gene TRBJ1-5; D is uncertain. Trimming took off 5 bases at V and 1 base at J, with 8 bases between the two ends. This CDR3 has 14 amino acids. Germline CDR1 and CDR2: KGHDR and SFDVKD. CDR3 protein: CATSGEISNQPQHF. The CDR3 DNA is TGTGCCACCAGTGGGGAGATCAGCAATCAGCCCCAGCATTTT.

This clonotype has a count of ten or more. V and J are TRBV20-1 and TRBJ2-5; no clear D gene. The CDR3 is 11 residues long. CDR1 is DFQATT, CDR2 SNEGSKA, per germline (reference sequence). Trimming cost V 5 bases and J 5 bases, with 9 bases left between them. The CDR3 region is CSAWARETQYF. The CDR3 DNA reads TGCAGTGCTTGGGCCCGCGAGACCCAGTACTTC.

This clonotype was recorded many times. The chain links TRBV20-1 to TRBJ1-1; 7 bases line up with TRBD1. The CDR3 length is 13 residues. Looked up from germline, CDR1 is DFQATT and CDR2 is SNEGSKA (reference sequence). After removal of 4 bases from V and 4 bases from J, the junction contained 6 bases not matched to a gene. This chain's CDR3 is CSATTGIFTEAFF. Here the CDR3 DNA reads TGCAGTGCTACGACAGGGATTTTCACTGAAGCTTTCTTT.

The CDR3 region has the DNA TGTGCCAGCAGCTTGGTGGGCGGCGGGGGGAGTTACGAGCAGTACTTC. Translated, it gives CASSLVGGGGSYEQYF. The chain joins TRBV5-6 to TRBJ2-7, with 8 bases aligning to TRBD2. The V gene end was trimmed by 0 bases and the J gene end by 4 bases; junction bases not matched to a gene: 9. CDR1 and CDR2 (germline): SGHDT, YYEEEE. CDR3 length: 16 residues.

The chain uses TRBV12-3 or TRBV12-4 and TRBJ1-2, with D perhaps TRBD1 (6 bases). The CDR3 covers 14 residues. Trimming pared 9 bases from V and 2 bases from J, leaving 16 bases between. As DNA, the CDR3 is TGTGCCAGTAGGGGGATCCGACGGAACTATGGCTACACCTTC. Translation: CASRGIRRNYGYTF.